This is a list of T cell receptor beta chains from one sample in a study of OX40 agonist ivuxolimab in advanced cancers. Assay used: immunoSEQ multiplex PCR; TCRdb lists only in-frame clones, some missing. The sample holds 85,000 to 130,000 clones; less than 95% are singletons and the top ten take approximately 0.49%. The sample consisted of CD4+ or CD8+ T cells sorted from blood, taken in a trial of the OX40 agonist ivuxolimab. These TCRs come from an adult with an advanced solid tumor such as melanoma, head and neck, liver or kidney cancer. Both conserved end residues are part of each CDR3. The order of the fields is J gene, V gene, D gene, CDR3 DNA, CDR3 protein. The D gene is left open where the match is weak.

J: TRBJ2-1
V: TRBV30
D: NA
DNA: TGTGCCTGGAACCTCCCCTGGGGCGGGCAGTTCTTC
CDR3: CAWNLPWGGQFF

J: TRBJ2-5
V: TRBV19
D: NA
DNA: TGTGCCAGTAGTACGGCCCGGGCCCTGGGGACCCAGTACTTC
CDR3: CASSTARALGTQYF

J: TRBJ2-3
V: TRBV28
D: NA
DNA: TGTGCCAGCAGATCGCTAGGCCGTGGCACAGATACGCAGTATTTT
CDR3: CASRSLGRGTDTQYF

J: TRBJ2-7
V: TRBV2
D: TRBD2
DNA: TGTGCCAGCAGTGATTGGACTAGCTCCTACGAGCAGTACTTC
CDR3: CASSDWTSSYEQYF

J: TRBJ2-3
V: TRBV19
D: NA
DNA: TGTGCCACAAAAGGGGCAGATACGCAGTATTTT
CDR3: CATKGADTQYF

J: TRBJ1-2
V: TRBV4-3
D: TRBD1
DNA: TGCGCCAGCAGCCAAGATTTAGGCTTGGGAACAGGGGCTAACTATGGCTACACCTTC
CDR3: CASSQDLGLGTGANYGYTF

J: TRBJ1-2
V: TRBV6-6
D: NA
DNA: TGTGCCAGCAGTCGGACCTATGGCTACACCTTC
CDR3: CASSRTYGYTF

J: TRBJ2-5
V: TRBV2
D: NA
DNA: TGTGCCAGCAGTTATCAGGGGGGGAAAGAGACCCAGTACTTC
CDR3: CASSYQGGKETQYF

J: TRBJ2-3
V: TRBV7-9
D: TRBD2
DNA: TGTGCCAGCAGCTTAGGGACTAGCGGGGAAGATACGCAGTATTTT
CDR3: CASSLGTSGEDTQYF

J: TRBJ1-2
V: TRBV4-3
D: TRBD1
DNA: TGCGCCAGCAGCCAGAACAGGGGAGGGTATGGCTACACCTTC
CDR3: CASSQNRGGYGYTF

J: TRBJ2-7
V: TRBV6-5
D: NA
DNA: TGTGCCAGCAGTGGTCAGAGCTCCTACGAGCAGTACTTC
CDR3: CASSGQSSYEQYF

J: TRBJ1-2
V: TRBV14
D: TRBD1
DNA: TGTGCCAGCAGCCGACAGGGAAGCTACACCTTC
CDR3: CASSRQGSYTF

J: TRBJ1-4
V: TRBV7-9
D: NA
DNA: TGTGCCAGCAGCTTAGTGGGCGAAAAACTGTTTTTT
CDR3: CASSLVGEKLFF

J: TRBJ2-1
V: TRBV19
D: TRBD1
DNA: TGTGCCAGTAGTACCCAGGGGGTTCGGAACAATGAGCAGTTCTTC
CDR3: CASSTQGVRNNEQFF

J: TRBJ2-4
V: TRBV5-6
D: TRBD1
DNA: TGTGCCAGCAGCACCATGGGACAGGGGGCCGGCATTCAGTACTTC
CDR3: CASSTMGQGAGIQYF

J: TRBJ2-1
V: TRBV28
D: NA
DNA: TGTGCCAGCAGTTATACAGGGTCCTACAATGAGCAGTTCTTC
CDR3: CASSYTGSYNEQFF

J: TRBJ1-6
V: TRBV28
D: TRBD1
DNA: TGTGCCAGCAGTTTGGGGGGACAGGGTACGGGTAATTCACCCCTCCACTTT
CDR3: CASSLGGQGTGNSPLHF

J: TRBJ1-3
V: TRBV7-9
D: TRBD1
DNA: TGTGCCAGCAGCGAGTGGACAGGGGGCTTAAACACCATATATTTT
CDR3: CASSEWTGGLNTIYF

J: TRBJ1-1
V: TRBV2
D: NA
DNA: TGTGCCAGCAGTGATTACCCGAACACTGAAGCTTTCTTT
CDR3: CASSDYPNTEAFF

J: TRBJ2-3
V: TRBV19
D: NA
DNA: TGTGCCAGTAGTATCCGACACAGGAGTTTAGGCACAGATACGCAGTATTTT
CDR3: CASSIRHRSLGTDTQYF

J: TRBJ2-7
V: TRBV27
D: NA
DNA: TGTGCCAGCAAAAACTGGGCTAACTACGAGCAGTACTTC
CDR3: CASKNWANYEQYF

J: TRBJ1-5
V: TRBV15
D: NA
DNA: TGTGCCACCAGCAGAGATTGGGGTGCAAGCAATCAGCCCCAGCATTTT
CDR3: CATSRDWGASNQPQHF

J: TRBJ1-6
V: TRBV2
D: NA
DNA: TGTGCCAGCAGTGGGACAGTCACTTCACCCCTCCACTTT
CDR3: CASSGTVTSPLHF

J: TRBJ1-6
V: TRBV6-1
D: NA
DNA: TGTGCCAGCAGTGAATATAGAAGGAGCTCCTATAATTCACCCCTCCACTTT
CDR3: CASSEYRRSSYNSPLHF

J: TRBJ1-2
V: TRBV7-2
D: TRBD1
DNA: TGTGCCAGCAGCAGCCGGGACAGGGATGGCTACACCTTC
CDR3: CASSSRDRDGYTF

J: TRBJ2-7
V: TRBV28
D: TRBD1
DNA: TGTGCCAGTGGACAGGGGATTTTATACGAGCAGTACTTC
CDR3: CASGQGILYEQYF

J: TRBJ1-6
V: TRBV7-2
D: NA
DNA: TGTGCCAGCAGCTTATTACAGGGTAATTCACCCCTCCACTTT
CDR3: CASSLLQGNSPLHF

J: TRBJ1-1
V: TRBV19
D: NA
DNA: TGTGCCAGTGACCGTGGACAGATGAACACTGAAGCTTTCTTT
CDR3: CASDRGQMNTEAFF

J: TRBJ1-4
V: TRBV7-2
D: NA
DNA: TGTGCCAGCAGTGGGGGACACCAATTTAATGAAAAACTGTTTTTT
CDR3: CASSGGHQFNEKLFF

J: TRBJ2-5
V: TRBV30
D: NA
DNA: TGTGCCTGGAGTGTTAACGGAGAGACCCAGTACTTC
CDR3: CAWSVNGETQYF

J: TRBJ2-7
V: TRBV6-5
D: NA
DNA: TGTGCCAGCAGCCCTCGGGACCGCCACGAGCAGTACTTC
CDR3: CASSPRDRHEQYF

J: TRBJ1-2
V: TRBV7-2
D: NA
DNA: TGTGCCAGCAGCTTACAGGGTAGAAGCTATGGCTACACCTTC
CDR3: CASSLQGRSYGYTF

J: TRBJ1-4
V: TRBV7-4
D: NA
DNA: TGTGCCAGCAGCTTAGCGGGCAGCCCTTACGGTGAAAAACTGTTTTTT
CDR3: CASSLAGSPYGEKLFF